The rows below give T cell receptor beta chains drawn from one sample of a study of cytomegalovirus exposure and HLA in healthy donors. TCRdb's copy holds only in-frame clones and misses some; the assay was immunoSEQ multiplex PCR. The data show 150,000 to 200,000 clones, around 80% seen once. The specimen sequenced was PBMCs. The receptors originated from a woman in her thirties or forties in good health and CMV-seronegative. CDR3s include the opening cysteine and the closing phenylalanine or tryptophan. A D gene is named only where the DNA matches it firmly. Rows may omit the clone size; those that give it use once, few, many or a size class.

clone size	CDR3 length	V gene	J gene	D gene	CDR3 protein	CDR3 DNA
NA	20	TRBV4-2	TRBJ2-3	TRBD2	CASSRQPGLAGGGHGDTQYF	TGTGCCAGCAGCCGGCAACCGGGACTAGCGGGAGGAGGTCATGGAGATACGCAGTATTTT
NA	13	TRBV11-1	TRBJ2-7	NA	CASSLEGDREQYF	TGTGCCAGCAGCTTAGAAGGGGATCGCGAGCAGTACTTC
NA	15	TRBV15	TRBJ2-5	NA	CATSRVAGLEETQYF	TGTGCCACCAGCAGGGTGGCAGGTCTTGAGGAGACCCAGTACTTC
NA	16	TRBV11-3	TRBJ2-2	TRBD2	CASSLEAGSKDGELFF	TGTGCCAGCAGCTTAGAAGCGGGATCTAAGGACGGGGAGCTGTTTTTT
few	16	TRBV7-8	TRBJ2-2	NA	CASRGMQWRVDGELFF	TGTGCCAGCAGGGGGATGCAGTGGCGGGTCGACGGGGAGCTGTTTTTT
NA	13	TRBV14	TRBJ2-1	TRBD2	CASSLNGGSEQFF	TGTGCCAGCAGCCTAAACGGGGGGAGTGAGCAGTTCTTC
NA	16	TRBV7-2	TRBJ2-3	TRBD2	CASIPGLAGGSDTQYF	TGTGCCAGCATACCGGGGCTAGCGGGAGGGTCAGATACGCAGTATTTT
few	14	TRBV12-5	TRBJ2-7	NA	CASGLGEASYEQYF	TGTGCTAGTGGTTTGGGTGAGGCATCCTACGAGCAGTACTTC
few	13	TRBV2	TRBJ1-1	TRBD1	CASRGQMNTEAFF	TGTGCCAGCAGGGGACAGATGAACACTGAAGCTTTCTTT
NA	15	TRBV19	TRBJ2-1	NA	CASSIGGHKYNEQFF	TGTGCCAGTAGTATAGGAGGCCATAAATACAATGAGCAGTTCTTC
once	15	TRBV30	TRBJ1-5	NA	CAWSSPWGPNQPQHF	TGTGCCTGGAGTTCCCCTTGGGGCCCCAATCAGCCCCAGCATTTT
NA	17	TRBV19	TRBJ2-6	TRBD1	CASSSGQASSGANVLTF	TGTGCCAGTAGTTCGGGACAGGCAAGCTCTGGGGCCAACGTCCTGACTTTC
NA	12	TRBV18	TRBJ2-1	NA	CASSPSYNEQFF	TGTGCCAGCTCTCCTTCTTACAATGAGCAGTTCTTC
NA	12	TRBV30	TRBJ2-5	NA	CAWSVNQETQYF	TGTGCCTGGAGTGTTAACCAAGAGACCCAGTACTTC
NA	15	TRBV11-2	TRBJ2-7	NA	CASSLVSVLPSGQYF	TGTGCCAGCAGCTTAGTCAGCGTCTTACCTTCCGGGCAGTACTTC